One and the same sample provided the 8 T cell receptor beta chains below, sequenced in a study of cytomegalovirus exposure and HLA in healthy donors. A multiplex PCR was run with 60 Vbeta primers and 13 Jbeta primers. Measured with immunoSEQ multiplex PCR; TCRdb has only the in-frame clones, and not every one. In the table there are some 150,000 clones, roughly 8.8% of which are singletons. The sequenced material came from PBMCs. These receptors all stem from a woman aged 40 to 50 in good health and CMV-seropositive.

The V call is TRBV27, the J call TRBJ1-4; weak D call: TRBD1 (6 bases). The germline V gene encodes CDR1 MNHEY and CDR2 SMNVEV (reference sequence). Trimming stripped 6 bases from V and 7 bases from J, with 12 bases between. This CDR3 comprises 13 residues. The CDR3 here is CASSLQGLEKLFF. DNA for the CDR3: TGTGCCAGCAGCCTACAGGGTCTTGAAAAACTGTTTTTT. Combining the CDR3 with reference TRBV27 and TRBJ1-4 gives the whole variable domain EAQVTQNPRYLITVTGKKLTVTCSQNMNHEYMSWYRQDPGLGLRQIYYSMNVEVTDKGDVPEGYKVSRKEKRNFPLILESPSPNQTSLYFCASSLQGLEKLFFGSGTQLSVL.

There are a few counts of this clone. V and J are TRBV4-3 and TRBJ2-1; D unclear. CDR1 is LGHNA, CDR2 YSLEER, per germline. The CDR3 totals 13 residues. Trimming pared 1 base from V and 6 bases from J, leaving 7 bases between. The CDR3 loop reads CASSQVVFNEQFF. CDR3 DNA sequence: TGCGCCAGCAGCCAAGTTGTATTCAATGAGCAGTTCTTC.

The chain recombines TRBV7-2 with TRBJ1-1, with D maybe TRBD1 (5 bases). The CDR3 consists of 16 residues. Germline V gives CDR1 SGHTA, CDR2 FQGNSA. V gave up 0 bases and J gave up 1 base, with 12 bases separating them. CDR3 DNA: TGTGCCAGCAGCTTAGCGGGGCCCCCAGGGAACACTGAAGCTTTCTTT. Amino acid sequence: CASSLAGPPGNTEAFF.

This clone appeared a few times. V usage is TRBV29-1 and J usage is TRBJ1-3; weak D call: TRBD1 (5 bases). Trimming shortened V by 4 bases and J by 3 bases, and 10 bases separated the two germline ends. This CDR3 has 13 residues. From germline, CDR1 is SQVTM and CDR2 ANQGSEA. The CDR3 region is CSVAPGGGNTIYF. The CDR3 DNA reads TGCAGCGTTGCCCCCGGGGGTGGAAACACCATATATTTT.

The chain carries TRBV7-3 and TRBJ2-2; 9 nucleotides line up with TRBD2. The CDR3 sequence is 18 residues long. Germline trimming cut 3 bases from V and 0 bases from J; bases unmatched to any gene: 8. Germline V gives CDR1 SGHTA, CDR2 FQGTGA. CDR3 amino acids: CASSFPGSGGANTGELFF. The CDR3 bases are TGTGCCAGCAGCTTCCCCGGTAGCGGGGGCGCGAACACCGGGGAGCTGTTTTTT.

This clone was seen more than once but under ten times. The V call is TRBV5-4, the J call TRBJ2-7; tentative D call: TRBD2 (7 bases). The germline V and J ends were trimmed by 0 bases and 0 bases, with 13 bases remaining between them. The germline V gene has CDR1 SGHNT and CDR2 YYREEE (reference sequence). The CDR3 has 16 residues. CDR3 loop: CASSLGGGANSYEQYF. CDR3 sequence (DNA): TGTGCCAGCAGCTTGGGAGGGGGGGCGAACTCCTACGAGCAGTACTTC.

This clone was detected only a few times. The rearrangement joins TRBV5-6 to TRBJ1-3; no firm D call. The V gene's germline CDR1 is SGHDT and CDR2 YYEEEE. The CDR3 is made up of 14 amino acids. Trimming stripped 5 bases from V and 0 bases from J, with 9 bases between. CDR3 sequence reads: CASRRLSSGNTIYF. For the CDR3, the DNA is TGTGCCAGCAGACGACTGAGCTCTGGAAACACCATATATTTT.

The chain combines TRBV7-8 with TRBJ2-7, with 10 bases aligning to TRBD1. The CDR3 is 16 residues long. Germline V gene data show CDR1 as SGHVS and CDR2 as FQNEAQ. The trim removed 5 bases at V and 3 bases at J, leaving 10 bases unmatched. CDR3 region: CASSPPGGQGFYEQYF. In nucleotides, the CDR3 is TGTGCCAGCAGCCCCCCGGGGGGACAGGGGTTCTACGAGCAGTACTTC. Using reference TRBV7-8 and TRBJ2-7 for the parts outside the CDR3, the full variable domain is GAGVSQSPRYKVAKRGQDVALRCDPISGHVSLFWYQQALGQGPEFLTYFQNEAQLDKSGLPSDRFFAERPEGSVSTLKIQRTQQEDSAVYLCASSPPGGQGFYEQYFGPGTRLTVT.